The sequence of this TCR beta chain was determined in a study of T cell repertoires in cytomegalovirus infection. About the study: In public TCR beta signatures, there were indications of both CMV infection and matching HLA type. Findings of the study overall: The cumulative frequency of public TCR beta families distinguished individuals who carried CMV together with the relevant HLA. Dominating the ex vivo response were HLA-C-restricted CMV-specific TCR beta clonotypes.

The CDR3 runs 14 residues. V lost 3 bases to trimming and J lost 7 bases; unmatched junction nucleotides: 2. From the reads, TCRdb called clonotypes with MiXCR, one entry per CDR3 protein. The sample contains some 250,000 distinct CDR3 sequences, approximately 9.2% of which appear only once. In the case of this clonotype: The antigen is not known.

The gene calls are TRBV12-3 or TRBV12-4 and TRBJ1-6; 8 positions agree with TRBD1. The TCR sequence derives from a human donor in good health (CMV status not recorded). Some clones in this sample may be carry-over from other donors' samples. The sequencing sample was made of PBMCs. The CDR3 DNA reads as TGTGCCAGCAGTTTCCGGGACAGGAATTCACCCCTCCACTTT. This codes for CASSFRDRNSPLHF.